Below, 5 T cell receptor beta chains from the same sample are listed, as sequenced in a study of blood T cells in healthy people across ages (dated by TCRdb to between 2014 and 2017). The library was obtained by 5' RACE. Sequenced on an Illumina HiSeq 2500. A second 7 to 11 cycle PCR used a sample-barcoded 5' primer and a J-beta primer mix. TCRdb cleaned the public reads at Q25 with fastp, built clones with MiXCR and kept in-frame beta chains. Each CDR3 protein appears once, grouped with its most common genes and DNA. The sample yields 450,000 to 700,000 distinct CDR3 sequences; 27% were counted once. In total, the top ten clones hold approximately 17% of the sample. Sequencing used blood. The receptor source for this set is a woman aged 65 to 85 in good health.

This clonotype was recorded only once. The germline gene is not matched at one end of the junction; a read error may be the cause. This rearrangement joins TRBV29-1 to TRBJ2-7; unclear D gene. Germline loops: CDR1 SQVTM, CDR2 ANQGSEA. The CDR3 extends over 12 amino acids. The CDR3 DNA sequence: TGCAGCGTTGGAGACGGCTCCTACAAGCAGTACTTC. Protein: CSVGDGSYKQYF.

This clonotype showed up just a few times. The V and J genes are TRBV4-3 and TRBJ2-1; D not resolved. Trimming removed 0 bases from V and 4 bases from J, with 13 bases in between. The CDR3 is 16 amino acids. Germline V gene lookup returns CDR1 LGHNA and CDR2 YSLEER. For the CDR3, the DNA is TGCGCCAGCAGCCAAGATCAAAGCGCCGAATACAATGAGCAGTTCTTC. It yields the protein CASSQDQSAEYNEQFF.

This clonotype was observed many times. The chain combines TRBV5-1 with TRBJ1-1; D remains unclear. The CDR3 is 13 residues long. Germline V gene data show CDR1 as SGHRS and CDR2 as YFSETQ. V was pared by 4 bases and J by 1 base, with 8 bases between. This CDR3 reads CASSLQENTEAFF. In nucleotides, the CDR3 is TGCGCCAGCAGCCTTCAGGAGAACACTGAAGCTTTCTTT. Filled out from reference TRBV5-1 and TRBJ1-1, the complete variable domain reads KAGVTQTPRYLIKTRGQQVTLSCSPISGHRSVSWYQQTPGQGLQFLFEYFSETQRNKGNFPGRFSGRQFSNSRSEMNVSTLELGDSALYLCASSLQENTEAFFGQGTRLTVV.

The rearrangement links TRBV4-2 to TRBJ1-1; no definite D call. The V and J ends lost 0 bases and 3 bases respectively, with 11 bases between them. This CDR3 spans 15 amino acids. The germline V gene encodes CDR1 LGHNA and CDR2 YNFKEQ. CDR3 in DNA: TGTGCCAGCAGCCAAGATCCTAACCGCTACACTGAAGCTTTCTTT. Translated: CASSQDPNRYTEAFF.

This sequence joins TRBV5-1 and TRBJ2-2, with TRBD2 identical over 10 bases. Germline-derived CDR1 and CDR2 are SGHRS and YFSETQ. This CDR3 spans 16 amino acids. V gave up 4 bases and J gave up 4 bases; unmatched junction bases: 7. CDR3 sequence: CASSLLAGVSTGELFF. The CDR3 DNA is TGCGCCAGCAGCCTCCTAGCGGGGGTATCCACCGGGGAGCTGTTTTTT.